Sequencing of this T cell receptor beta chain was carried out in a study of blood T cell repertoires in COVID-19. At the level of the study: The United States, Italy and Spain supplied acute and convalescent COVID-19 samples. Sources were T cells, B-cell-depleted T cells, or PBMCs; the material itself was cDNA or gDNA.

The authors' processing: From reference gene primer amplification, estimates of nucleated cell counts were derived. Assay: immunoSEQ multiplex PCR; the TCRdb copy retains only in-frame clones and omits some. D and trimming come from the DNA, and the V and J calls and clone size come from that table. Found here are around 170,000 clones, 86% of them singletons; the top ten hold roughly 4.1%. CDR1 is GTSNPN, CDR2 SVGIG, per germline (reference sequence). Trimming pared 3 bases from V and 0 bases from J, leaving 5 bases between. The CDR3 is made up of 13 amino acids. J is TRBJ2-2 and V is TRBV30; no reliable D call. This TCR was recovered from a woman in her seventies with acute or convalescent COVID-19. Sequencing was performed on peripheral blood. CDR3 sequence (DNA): TGTGCCTGGAGGAACACGAACACCGGGGAGCTGTTTTTT. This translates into CAWRNTNTGELFF. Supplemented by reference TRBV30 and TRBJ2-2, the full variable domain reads SQTIHQWPATLVQPVGSPLSLECTVEGTSNPNLYWYRQAAGRGLQLLFYSVGIGQISSEVPQNLSASRPQDRQFILSSKKLLLSDSGFYLCAWRNTNTGELFFGEGSRLTVL.